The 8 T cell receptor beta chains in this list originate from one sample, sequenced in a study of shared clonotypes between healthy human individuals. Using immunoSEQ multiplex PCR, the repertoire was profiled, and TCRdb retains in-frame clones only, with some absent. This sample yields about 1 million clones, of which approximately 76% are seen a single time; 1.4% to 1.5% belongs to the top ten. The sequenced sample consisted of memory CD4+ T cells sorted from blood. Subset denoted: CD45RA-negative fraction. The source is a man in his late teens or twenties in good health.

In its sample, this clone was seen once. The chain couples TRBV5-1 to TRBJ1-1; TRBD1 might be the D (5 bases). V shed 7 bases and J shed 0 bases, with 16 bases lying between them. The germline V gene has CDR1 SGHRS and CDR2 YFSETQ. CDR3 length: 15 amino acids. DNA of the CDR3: TGCGCCAGCCGCCATGAGACAGCATTGAACACTGAAGCTTTCTTT. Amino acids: CASRHETALNTEAFF.

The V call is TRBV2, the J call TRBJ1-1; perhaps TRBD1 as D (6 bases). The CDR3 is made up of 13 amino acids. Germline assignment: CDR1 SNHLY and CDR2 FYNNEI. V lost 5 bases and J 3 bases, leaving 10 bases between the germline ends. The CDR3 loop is CASSPQGYTEAFF. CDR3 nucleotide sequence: TGTGCCAGCAGTCCACAGGGTTACACTGAAGCTTTCTTT.

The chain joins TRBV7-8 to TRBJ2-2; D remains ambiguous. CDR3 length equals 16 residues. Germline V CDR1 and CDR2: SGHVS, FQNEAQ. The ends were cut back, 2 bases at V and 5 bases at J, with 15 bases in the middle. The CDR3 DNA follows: TGTGCCAGCAGCTTAACCGGCGTCAGTCGGACCGGGGAGCTGTTTTTT. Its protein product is CASSLTGVSRTGELFF.

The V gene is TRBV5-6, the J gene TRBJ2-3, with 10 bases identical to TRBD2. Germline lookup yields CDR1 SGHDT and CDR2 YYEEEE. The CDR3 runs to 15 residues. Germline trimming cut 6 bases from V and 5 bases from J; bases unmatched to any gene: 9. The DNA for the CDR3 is TGTGCCAGCACCATTAGCGGGGGGCTTGGAGATACGCAGTATTTT. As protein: CASTISGGLGDTQYF.

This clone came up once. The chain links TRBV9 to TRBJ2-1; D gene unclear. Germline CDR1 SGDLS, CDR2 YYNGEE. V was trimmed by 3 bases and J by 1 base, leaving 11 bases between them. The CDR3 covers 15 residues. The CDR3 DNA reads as TGTGCCAGCAGCGCACCGGGTCGATCCTACAATGAGCAGTTCTTC. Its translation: CASSAPGRSYNEQFF.

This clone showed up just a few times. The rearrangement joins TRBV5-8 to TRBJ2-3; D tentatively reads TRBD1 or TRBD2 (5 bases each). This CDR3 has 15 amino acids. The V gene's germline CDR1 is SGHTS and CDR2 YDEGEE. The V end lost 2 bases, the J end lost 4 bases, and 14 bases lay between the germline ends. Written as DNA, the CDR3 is TGTGCCAGCAGCTTTGTTGGGGCGGGCGCAGATACGCAGTATTTT. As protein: CASSFVGAGADTQYF. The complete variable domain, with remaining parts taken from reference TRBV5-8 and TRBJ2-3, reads EAGVTQSPTHLIKTRGQQATLRCSPISGHTSVYWYQQALGLGLQFLLWYDEGEERNRGNFPPRFSGRQFPNYSSELNVNALELEDSALYLCASSFVGAGADTQYFGPGTRLTVL.

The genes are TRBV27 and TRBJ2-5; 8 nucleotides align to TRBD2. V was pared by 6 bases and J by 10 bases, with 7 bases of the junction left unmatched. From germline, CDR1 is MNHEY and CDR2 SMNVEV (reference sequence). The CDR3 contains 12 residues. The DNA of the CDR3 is TGTGCCAGCAGCCCGGGGGCGGGGGGCCAGTACTTC. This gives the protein CASSPGAGGQYF.

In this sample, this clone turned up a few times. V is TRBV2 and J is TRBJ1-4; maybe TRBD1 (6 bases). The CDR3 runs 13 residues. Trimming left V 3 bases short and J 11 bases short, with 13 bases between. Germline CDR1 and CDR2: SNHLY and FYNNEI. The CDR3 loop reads CASSEEWRGKLFF. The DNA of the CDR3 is TGTGCCAGCAGTGAGGAGTGGAGGGGGAAACTGTTTTTT.